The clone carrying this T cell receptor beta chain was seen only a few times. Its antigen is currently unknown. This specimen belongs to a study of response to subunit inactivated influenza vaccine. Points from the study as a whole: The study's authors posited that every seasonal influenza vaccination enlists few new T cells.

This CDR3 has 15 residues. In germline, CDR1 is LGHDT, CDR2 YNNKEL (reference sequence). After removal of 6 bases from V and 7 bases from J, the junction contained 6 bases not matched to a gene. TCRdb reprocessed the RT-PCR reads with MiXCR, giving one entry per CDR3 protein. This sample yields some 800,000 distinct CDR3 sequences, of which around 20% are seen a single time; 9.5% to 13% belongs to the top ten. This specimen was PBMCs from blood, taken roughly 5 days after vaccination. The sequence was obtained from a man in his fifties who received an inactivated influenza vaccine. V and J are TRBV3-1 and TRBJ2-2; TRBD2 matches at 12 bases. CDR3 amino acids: CASRTSGRFGGELFF. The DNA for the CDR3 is TGTGCCAGCAGGACTAGCGGGAGATTCGGCGGGGAGCTGTTTTTT.